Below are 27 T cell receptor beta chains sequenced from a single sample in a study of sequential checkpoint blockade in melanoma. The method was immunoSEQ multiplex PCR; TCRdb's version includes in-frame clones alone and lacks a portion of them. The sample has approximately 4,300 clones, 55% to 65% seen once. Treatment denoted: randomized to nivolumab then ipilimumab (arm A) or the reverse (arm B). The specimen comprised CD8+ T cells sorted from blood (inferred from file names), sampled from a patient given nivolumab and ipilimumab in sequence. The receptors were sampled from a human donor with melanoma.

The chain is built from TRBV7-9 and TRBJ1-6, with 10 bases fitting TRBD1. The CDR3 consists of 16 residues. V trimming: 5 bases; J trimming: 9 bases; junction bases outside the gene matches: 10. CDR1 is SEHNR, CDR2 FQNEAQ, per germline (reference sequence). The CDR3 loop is CASSRQGAEGGSPLHF. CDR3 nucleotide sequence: TGTGCCAGCAGCCGACAGGGGGCGGAAGGTGGTTCACCCCTCCACTTT.

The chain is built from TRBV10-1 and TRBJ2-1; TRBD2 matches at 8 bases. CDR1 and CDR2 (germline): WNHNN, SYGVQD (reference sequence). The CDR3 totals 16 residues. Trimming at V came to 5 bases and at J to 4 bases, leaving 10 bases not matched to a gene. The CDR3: CASSPWGLEGYNEQFF. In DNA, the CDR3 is TGCGCCAGCAGTCCCTGGGGACTAGAGGGTTACAATGAGCAGTTCTTC.

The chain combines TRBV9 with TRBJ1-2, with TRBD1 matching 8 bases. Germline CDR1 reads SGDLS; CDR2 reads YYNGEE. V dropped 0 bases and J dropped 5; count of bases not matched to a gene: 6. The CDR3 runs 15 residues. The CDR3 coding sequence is TGTGCCAGCAGCGTAGATTCAGGGGGCTGGTATGGCTACACCTTC. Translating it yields CASSVDSGGWYGYTF.

This chain's CDR3 is CASSLGATPGELFF. The CDR3, as DNA: TGTGCCAGCAGCTTAGGGGCGACCCCCGGGGAGCTGTTTTTT. This sequence joins TRBV7-6 and TRBJ2-2; D call uncertain. Trimming took off 1 base at V and 6 bases at J, with 9 bases between the two ends. CDR1 and CDR2 from the germline V gene are SGHVS and FNYEAQ. There are 14 residues in the CDR3.

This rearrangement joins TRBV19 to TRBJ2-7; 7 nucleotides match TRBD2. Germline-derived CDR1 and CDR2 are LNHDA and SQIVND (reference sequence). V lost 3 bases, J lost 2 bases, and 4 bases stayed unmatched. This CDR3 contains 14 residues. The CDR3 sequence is CASSMGRGAYEQYF. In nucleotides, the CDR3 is TGTGCCAGTAGTATGGGTCGGGGGGCCTACGAGCAGTACTTC.

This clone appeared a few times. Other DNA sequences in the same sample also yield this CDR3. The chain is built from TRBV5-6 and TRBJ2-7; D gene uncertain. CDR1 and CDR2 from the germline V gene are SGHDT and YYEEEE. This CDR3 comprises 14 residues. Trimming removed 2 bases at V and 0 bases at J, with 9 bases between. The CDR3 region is CASSFQVSSYEQYF. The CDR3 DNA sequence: TGTGCCAGCAGCTTTCAGGTCAGCTCCTACGAGCAGTACTTC.

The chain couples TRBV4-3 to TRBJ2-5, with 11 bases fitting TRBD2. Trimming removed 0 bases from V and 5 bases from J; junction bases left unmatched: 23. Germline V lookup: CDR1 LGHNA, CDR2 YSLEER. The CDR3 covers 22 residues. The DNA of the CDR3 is TGCGCCAGCAGCCAAGATCTTCCCTCCTCGGATGCTAGCGGGAGGCCATGGGAGACCCAGTACTTC. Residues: CASSQDLPSSDASGRPWETQYF.

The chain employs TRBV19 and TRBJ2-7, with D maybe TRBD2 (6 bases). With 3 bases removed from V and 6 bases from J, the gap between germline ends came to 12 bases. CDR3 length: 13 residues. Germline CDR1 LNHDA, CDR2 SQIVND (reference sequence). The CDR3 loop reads CASSIPGGGEQYF. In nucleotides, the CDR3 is TGTGCCAGTAGTATCCCTGGGGGAGGCGAGCAGTACTTC.

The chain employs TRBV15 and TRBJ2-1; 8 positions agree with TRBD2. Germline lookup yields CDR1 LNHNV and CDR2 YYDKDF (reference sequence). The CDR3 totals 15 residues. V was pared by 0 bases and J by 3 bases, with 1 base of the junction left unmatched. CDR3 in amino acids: CATSRDTSGYNEQFF. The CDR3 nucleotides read TGTGCCACCAGCAGAGATACTAGCGGCTACAATGAGCAGTTCTTC.

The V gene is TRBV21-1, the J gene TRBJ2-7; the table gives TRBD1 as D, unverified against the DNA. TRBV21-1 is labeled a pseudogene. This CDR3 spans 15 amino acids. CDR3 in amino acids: CASGTRTATSYEQYF. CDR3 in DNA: TGTGCCAGCGGGACAAGGACGGCGACCTCCTACGAGCAGTACTTC.

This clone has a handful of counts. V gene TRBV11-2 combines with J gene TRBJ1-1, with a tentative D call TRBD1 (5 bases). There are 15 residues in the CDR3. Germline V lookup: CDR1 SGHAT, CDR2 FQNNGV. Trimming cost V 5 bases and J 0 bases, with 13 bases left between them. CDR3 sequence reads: CASSRGTWMNTEAFF. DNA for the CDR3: TGTGCCAGCAGCCGCGGGACGTGGATGAACACTGAAGCTTTCTTT. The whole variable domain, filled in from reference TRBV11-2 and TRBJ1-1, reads EAGVAQSPRYKIIEKRQSVAFWCNPISGHATLYWYQQILGQGPKLLIQFQNNGVVDDSQLPKDRFSAERLKGVDSTLKIQPAKLEDSAVYLCASSRGTWMNTEAFFGQGTRLTVV.

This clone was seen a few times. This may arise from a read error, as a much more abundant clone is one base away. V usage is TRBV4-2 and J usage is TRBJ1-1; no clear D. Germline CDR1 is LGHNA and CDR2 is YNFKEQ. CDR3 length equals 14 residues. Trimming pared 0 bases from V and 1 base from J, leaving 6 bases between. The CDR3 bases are TGTGCCAGCAGCCAAGAAACAGCGAACACTGAAGCTTTCTTT. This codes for CASSQETANTEAFF.

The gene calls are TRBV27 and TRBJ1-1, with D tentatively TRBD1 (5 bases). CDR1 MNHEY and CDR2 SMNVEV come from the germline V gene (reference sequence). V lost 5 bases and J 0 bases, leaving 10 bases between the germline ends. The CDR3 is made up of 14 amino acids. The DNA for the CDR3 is TGTGCCAGCAGTGCAGGGTCGGTGAACACTGAAGCTTTCTTT. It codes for CASSAGSVNTEAFF.

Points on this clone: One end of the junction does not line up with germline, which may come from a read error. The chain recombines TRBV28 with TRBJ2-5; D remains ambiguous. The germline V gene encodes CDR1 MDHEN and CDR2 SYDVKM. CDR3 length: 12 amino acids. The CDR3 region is CASNLGEETQYF. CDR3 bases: TGTGCCAGCAATTTAGGAGAAGAGACCCAGTACTTC.

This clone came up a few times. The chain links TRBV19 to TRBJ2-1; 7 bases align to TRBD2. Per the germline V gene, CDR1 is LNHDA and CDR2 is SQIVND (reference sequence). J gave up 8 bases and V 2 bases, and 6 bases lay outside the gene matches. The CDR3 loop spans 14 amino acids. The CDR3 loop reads CASSISGKVYEQFF. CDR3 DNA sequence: TGTGCCAGTAGTATAAGCGGGAAGGTGTATGAGCAGTTCTTC.

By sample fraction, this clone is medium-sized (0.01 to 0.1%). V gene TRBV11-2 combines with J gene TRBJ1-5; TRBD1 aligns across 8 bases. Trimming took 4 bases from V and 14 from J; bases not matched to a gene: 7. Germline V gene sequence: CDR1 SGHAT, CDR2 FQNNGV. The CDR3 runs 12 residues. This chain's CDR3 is CASSSPGTGEHF. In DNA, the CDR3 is TGTGCCAGCAGCTCCCCCGGGACAGGAGAGCATTTT.

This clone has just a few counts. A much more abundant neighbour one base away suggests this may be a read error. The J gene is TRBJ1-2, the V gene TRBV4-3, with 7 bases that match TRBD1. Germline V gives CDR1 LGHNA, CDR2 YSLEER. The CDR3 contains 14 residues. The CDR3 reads CASSQDGGWTGYAF. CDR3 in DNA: TGCGCCAGCAGCCAAGATGGGGGGTGGACAGGCTACGCCTTC.

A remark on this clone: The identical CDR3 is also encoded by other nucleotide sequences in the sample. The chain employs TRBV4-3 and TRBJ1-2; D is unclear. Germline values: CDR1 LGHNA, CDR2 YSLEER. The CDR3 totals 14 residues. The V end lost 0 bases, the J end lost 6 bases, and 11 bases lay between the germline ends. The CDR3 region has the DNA TGCGCCAGCAGCCAAGATAGGTCAGGTCATGGCTACACCTTC. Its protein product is CASSQDRSGHGYTF.

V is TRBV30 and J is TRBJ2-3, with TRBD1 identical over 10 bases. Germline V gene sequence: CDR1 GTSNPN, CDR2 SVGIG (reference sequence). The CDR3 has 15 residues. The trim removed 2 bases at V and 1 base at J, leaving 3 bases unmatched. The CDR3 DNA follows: TGTGCCTGGAGTTCCGGGACAGGGGGCACAGATACGCAGTATTTT. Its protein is CAWSSGTGGTDTQYF.

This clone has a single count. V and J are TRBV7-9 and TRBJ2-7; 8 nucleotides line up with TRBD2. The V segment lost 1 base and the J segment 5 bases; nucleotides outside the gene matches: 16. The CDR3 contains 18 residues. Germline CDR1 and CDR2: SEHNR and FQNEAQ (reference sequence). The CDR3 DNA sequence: TGTGCCAGCAGCTTAGGATCCCCGATAGCGGGAAGTTGGCACGAGCAGTACTTC. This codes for CASSLGSPIAGSWHEQYF.

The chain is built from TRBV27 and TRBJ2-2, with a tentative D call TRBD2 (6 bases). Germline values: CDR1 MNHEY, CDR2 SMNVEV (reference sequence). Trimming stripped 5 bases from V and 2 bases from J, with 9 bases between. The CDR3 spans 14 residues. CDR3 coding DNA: TGTGCCAGCAGTCGACTAGTTAACACCGGGGAGCTGTTTTTT. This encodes CASSRLVNTGELFF.

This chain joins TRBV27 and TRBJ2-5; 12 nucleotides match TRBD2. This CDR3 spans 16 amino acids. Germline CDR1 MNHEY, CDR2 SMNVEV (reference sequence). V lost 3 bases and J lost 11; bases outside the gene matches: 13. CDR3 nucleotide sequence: TGTGCCAGCAGTTTTTCAGGGACTAGCGGGTCTGGTGAGCAGTACTTC. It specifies CASSFSGTSGSGEQYF.

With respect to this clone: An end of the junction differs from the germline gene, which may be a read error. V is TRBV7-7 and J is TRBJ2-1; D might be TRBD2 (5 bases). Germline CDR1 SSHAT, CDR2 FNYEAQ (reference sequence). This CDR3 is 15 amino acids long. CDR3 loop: CASSLDLSSYNEQFF. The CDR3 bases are TGTGCTAGCAGCTTGGACTTAAGCTCCTACAATGAGCAGTTCTTC.

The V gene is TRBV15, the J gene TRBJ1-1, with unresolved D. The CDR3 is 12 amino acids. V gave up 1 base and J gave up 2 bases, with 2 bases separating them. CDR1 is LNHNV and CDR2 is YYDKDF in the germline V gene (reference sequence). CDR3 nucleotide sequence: TGTGCCACCAGCAGAGCTAACACTGAAGCTTTCTTT. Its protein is CATSRANTEAFF.

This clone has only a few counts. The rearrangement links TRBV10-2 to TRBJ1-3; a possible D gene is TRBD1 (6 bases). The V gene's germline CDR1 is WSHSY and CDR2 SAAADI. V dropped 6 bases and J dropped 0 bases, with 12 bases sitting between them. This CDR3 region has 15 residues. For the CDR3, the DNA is TGCGCCAGCAGGAACAGGGACAACTCTGGAAACACCATATATTTT. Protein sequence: CASRNRDNSGNTIYF.

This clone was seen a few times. CDR3: CASSFTGAVEAFF. In DNA form, the CDR3 reads TGTGCCAGCAGCTTCACAGGGGCGGTTGAAGCTTTCTTT. The rearrangement uses TRBV11-2 and TRBJ1-1; 7 positions match TRBD1. Germline CDR1 reads SGHAT; CDR2 reads FQNNGV. This CDR3 contains 13 residues. Germline trimming cut 3 bases from V and 7 bases from J; bases unmatched to any gene: 5.

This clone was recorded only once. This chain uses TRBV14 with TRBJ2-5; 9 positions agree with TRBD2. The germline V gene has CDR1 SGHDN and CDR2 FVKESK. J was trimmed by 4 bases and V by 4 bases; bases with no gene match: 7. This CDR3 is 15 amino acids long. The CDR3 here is CASSPLAGGGETQYF. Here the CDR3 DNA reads TGTGCCAGCAGCCCACTAGCGGGTGGAGGAGAGACCCAGTACTTC.